This T cell receptor (beta chain) was found in a study of siplizumab effects on memory and regulatory T cells (dated by TCRdb to between 2019 and 2020). Background for the entire study: The study looked at the effect of siplizumab, an anti-CD2 antibody, on alloreactive T-cell subsets in allogeneic mixed lymphocyte reactions made from human PBMCs. The full study reports these points: Of the alloreactive CD4+ clones that could be mapped, the Treg-derived share averaged around 70% with siplizumab compared with around 25% in control reactions. Siplizumab significantly lowered the cumulative frequency of alloreactive sequences that could be traced to unstimulated CD4+ memory T cells. For roughly 75-97% of proliferating CD4+ or CD8+ clones, no naive or memory phenotype could be assigned. The suppressive function of proliferating Tregs from siplizumab cultures was not functionally confirmed. Unstimulated naive T cells appeared to be more diverse than memory T cells, and naive cells seemed to make a substantial contribution to the alloresponse. Sequences below about 10^-5 frequency were poorly captured, so only a minor fraction of alloreactive clones could be mapped to unstimulated subsets.

To prepare the library, the immunoSEQ multiplex PCR assay was applied. About 10^5 TCR templates per sample were assayed by the deep sequencing platform. Genomic DNA extracted from sorted T cells was used for TCRbeta CDR3 sequencing. The published analysis was carried out like this. The R programming language was used for clonal analysis of the TCRbeta CDR3 data. Comparing unstimulated samples against CFSE-low samples taken after the reaction was how alloreactive CD4+ and CD8+ clones were defined. Alloreactive CD4+ clones were assigned to regulatory or non-regulatory origin by matching sequences to sorted unstimulated Treg and non-Treg repertoires. In its TCRdb copy, this immuneACCESS table keeps in-frame sequences only and misses some clones. Where compared with another copy, unresolved V genes explain less than half of these, and the others have no known cause. V and J calls plus clone size are reproduced from that table; the DNA served to infer D and trimming. Counted in this sample were some 62,000 clones; 70% to 85% of them appeared once. The top ten clones comprise roughly 0.4% of the sample.

Additional sequencing covered unstimulated subsets from three donor pairs, namely CD8+ effector memory, CD4+ naive, CD8+ TEMRA, CD4+ memory and CD8+ naive. Sorted unstimulated T cells, along with proliferating T cells recovered from mixed lymphocyte reactions, underwent TCRbeta CDR3 sequencing. Fresh whole blood from over eight HLA-typed healthy donors served as the source for isolating PBMCs. Note on this clone: Which antigen it targets is not known. Base qualities are not at hand, and no much larger clone is one base apart.

V is reduced by 1 base and J by 4 bases, leaving a spacing of 14 bases between them. From its cysteine to its phenylalanine, the CDR3 spans 15 amino acids. Just the 45-base CDR3 DNA is kept, in frame starting at base 1. Looking up the germline V gene yields CDR1 SGHDT and CDR2 YYEEEE. Recombination joined TRBV5-6 with TRBJ2-5, with no confidently assigned D gene. Sequenced input: memory CD4+ T cells sorted from blood. In the paper's terms, the cell subset or site label means: unstimulated CD4+ memory T cells. The sequence derives from a human donor in good health. The CDR3 has the sequence CASSLYSGPTETQYF. In nucleotide form, the sequence is TGTGCCAGCAGCTTGTATTCAGGCCCTACAGAGACCCAGTACTTC.